Below, 9 T cell receptor beta chains from the same sample are listed, as sequenced in a study of blood T cells in healthy people across ages. The use of a sample-barcoded 5' primer and a J-beta primer mix characterized a second PCR of about 7 to 12 cycles. TCRdb re-called the 5' RACE reads with MiXCR, one entry per CDR3 protein. This repertoire shows about 640,000 distinct CDR3 sequences, approximately 59% found once; its top ten account for more than 35%. Sequenced material: blood. These receptors were collected from a man aged 55 to 70 in good health.

The rearrangement links TRBV5-1 to TRBJ1-6, with 7 bases that match TRBD1. V was pared by 4 bases and J by 5 bases, with 9 bases of the junction left unmatched. The CDR3 runs 16 residues. CDR1 and CDR2 from the germline V gene are SGHRS and YFSETQ. The CDR3 coding sequence is TGCGCCAGCAGCCCGACAGGGAATTCGGATAATTCACCCCTCCACTTT. As protein: CASSPTGNSDNSPLHF.

The gene calls are TRBV7-8 and TRBJ1-6, with 7 bases aligning to TRBD1. In germline, CDR1 is SGHVS, CDR2 FQNEAQ. This CDR3 contains 13 residues. Unmatched junction bases numbered 2, after V lost 1 base and J lost 11 bases. The CDR3 spells CASSLEGATPLHF. In DNA, the CDR3 is TGTGCCAGCAGCTTAGAGGGGGCTACACCCCTCCACTTT.

V gene TRBV5-5 combines with J gene TRBJ1-4; TRBD1 agrees at 11 bases. Germline V gene sequence: CDR1 SGHKS, CDR2 YYEKEE (reference sequence). This CDR3 region has 16 residues. The V gene end was trimmed by 2 bases and the J gene end by 2 bases; junction bases not matched to a gene: 2. CDR3 amino acids: CASSFGQGATNEKLFF. CDR3 in DNA: TGTGCCAGCAGCTTCGGACAGGGGGCGACTAATGAAAAACTGTTTTTT. Combining the CDR3 with reference TRBV5-5 and TRBJ1-4 gives the whole variable domain DAGVTQSPTHLIKTRGQQVTLRCSPISGHKSVSWYQQVLGQGPQFIFQYYEKEERGRGNFPDRFSARQFPNYSSELNVNALLLGDSALYLCASSFGQGATNEKLFFGSGTQLSVL.

This sequence joins TRBV5-1 and TRBJ2-2; D is perhaps TRBD1 or TRBD2 (6 bases each). Germline CDR1 reads SGHRS; CDR2 reads YFSETQ. This CDR3 contains 15 residues. Trimming removed 2 bases at V and 3 bases at J, with 11 bases between. As DNA, the CDR3 is TGCGCCAGCAGCTTACCGGGGGCCGACACCGGGGAGCTGTTTTTT. Its protein product is CASSLPGADTGELFF.

V gene TRBV3-1 combines with J gene TRBJ2-1, with D maybe TRBD2 (5 bases). The CDR3 has 13 residues. Germline CDR1 and CDR2: LGHDT and YNNKEL (reference sequence). Deletions cut 4 bases from V and 8 bases from J, with 12 bases between. The CDR3 is CASSPVGRDEQFF. CDR3 in DNA: TGTGCCAGCAGCCCCGTAGGGAGAGATGAGCAGTTCTTC.

This chain uses TRBV27 with TRBJ2-3; the D gene is possibly TRBD1 (5 bases). The CDR3 runs to 13 residues. V was clipped by 7 bases and J by 1 base, with 9 bases between them. CDR1 and CDR2 from the germline V gene are MNHEY and SMNVEV (reference sequence). The CDR3 is CASKTAGTDTQYF. The CDR3 region has the DNA TGTGCCAGCAAGACAGCCGGCACAGATACGCAGTATTTT.

V usage is TRBV4-1 and J usage is TRBJ2-3, with 12 nucleotides matching TRBD2. This CDR3 has 16 amino acids. From germline, CDR1 is MGHRA and CDR2 YSYEKL. V was clipped by 1 base and J by 2 bases; unmatched bases: 1. The CDR3 protein is CASSQGTSGVTDTQYF. DNA for the CDR3: TGCGCCAGCAGCCAAGGGACTAGCGGGGTCACAGATACGCAGTATTTT.

The CDR3 DNA reads as TGTGCCAGCAGTCCAACATTGACAACAACTAATGAAAAACTGTTTTTT. It encodes CASSPTLTTTNEKLFF. This chain links TRBV12-3 or TRBV12-4 with TRBJ1-4; D not resolved. CDR3 size: 16 residues. V lost 5 bases and J 0 bases, leaving 13 bases between the germline ends.

The chain combines TRBV5-6 with TRBJ1-2; D is unresolved. Germline V gene data show CDR1 as SGHDT and CDR2 as YYEEEE. The germline V and J ends were trimmed by 2 bases and 7 bases, with 15 bases remaining between them. The CDR3 consists of 14 residues. CDR3 residues: CASSLISSSGGYTF. The CDR3 region has the DNA TGTGCCAGCAGCTTAATTTCCAGCTCTGGTGGCTACACCTTC.